This T cell receptor beta chain appears in the sequencing data of a study of shared clonotypes between healthy human individuals. CDR1 is SNHLY and CDR2 is FYNNEI in the germline V gene. The CDR3 is made up of 14 amino acids. Trimming stripped 5 bases from V and 4 bases from J, with 11 bases between. Profiling relied on immunoSEQ multiplex PCR, and the TCRdb table lists in-frame clones only, not all of them. The sample yields about 2.4 million clones, 90% to 95% seen once. The source of this sequence is a man between 18 and 29 years old in good health. Some clones in this sample may be carry-over from other donors' samples. The specimen was naive CD4+ T cells from PBMCs. Indicated subset: CD45RA+ positively selected. This chain connects TRBV2 to TRBJ1-4; possible D gene TRBD1, 6 bases. The CDR3 DNA reads as TGTGCCAGCAGTAGACAGGACTATAATGAAAAACTGTTTTTT. Amino acids: CASSRQDYNEKLFF.